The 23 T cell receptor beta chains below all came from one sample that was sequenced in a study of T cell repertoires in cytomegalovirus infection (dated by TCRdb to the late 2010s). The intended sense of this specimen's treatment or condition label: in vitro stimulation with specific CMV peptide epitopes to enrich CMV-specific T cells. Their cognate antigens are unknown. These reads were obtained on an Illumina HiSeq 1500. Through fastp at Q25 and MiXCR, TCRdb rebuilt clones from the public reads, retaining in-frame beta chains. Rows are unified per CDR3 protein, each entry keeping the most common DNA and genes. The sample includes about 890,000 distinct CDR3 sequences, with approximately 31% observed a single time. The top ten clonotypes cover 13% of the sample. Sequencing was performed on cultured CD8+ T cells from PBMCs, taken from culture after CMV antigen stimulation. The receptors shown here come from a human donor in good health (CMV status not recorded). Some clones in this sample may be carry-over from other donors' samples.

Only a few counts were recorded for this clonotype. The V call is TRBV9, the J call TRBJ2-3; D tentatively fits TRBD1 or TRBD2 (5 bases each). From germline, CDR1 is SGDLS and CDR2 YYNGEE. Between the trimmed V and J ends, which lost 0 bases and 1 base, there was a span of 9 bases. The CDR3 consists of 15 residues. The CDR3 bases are TGTGCCAGCAGCGTAGAGGGGACCGGCACAGATACGCAGTATTTT. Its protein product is CASSVEGTGTDTQYF.

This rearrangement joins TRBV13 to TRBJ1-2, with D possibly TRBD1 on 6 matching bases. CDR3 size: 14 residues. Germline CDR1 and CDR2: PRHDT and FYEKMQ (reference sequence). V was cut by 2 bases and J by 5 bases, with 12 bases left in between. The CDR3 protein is CASSLPGTPYGYTF. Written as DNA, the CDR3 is TGTGCCAGCAGCTTACCCGGGACACCATATGGCTACACCTTC.

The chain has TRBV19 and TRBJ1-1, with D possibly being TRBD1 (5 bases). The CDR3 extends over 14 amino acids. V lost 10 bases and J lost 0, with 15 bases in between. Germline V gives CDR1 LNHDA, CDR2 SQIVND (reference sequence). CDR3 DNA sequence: TGTGCCACCAACGGGGCAGAAATGAACACTGAAGCTTTCTTT. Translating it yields CATNGAEMNTEAFF.

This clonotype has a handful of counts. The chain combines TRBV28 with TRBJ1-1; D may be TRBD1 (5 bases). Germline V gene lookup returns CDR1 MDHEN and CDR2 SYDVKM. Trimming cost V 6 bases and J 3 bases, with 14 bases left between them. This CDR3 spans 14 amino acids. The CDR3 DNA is TGTGCCAGCAGCCCCGCCGGGGGTGACACTGAAGCTTTCTTT. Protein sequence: CASSPAGGDTEAFF.

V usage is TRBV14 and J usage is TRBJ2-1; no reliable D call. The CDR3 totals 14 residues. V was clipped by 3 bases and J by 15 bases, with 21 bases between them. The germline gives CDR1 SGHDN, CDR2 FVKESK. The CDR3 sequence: CASSHSRTLDIGFF. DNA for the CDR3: TGTGCCAGCAGCCATTCTCGGACCTTAGATATAGGGTTCTTC.

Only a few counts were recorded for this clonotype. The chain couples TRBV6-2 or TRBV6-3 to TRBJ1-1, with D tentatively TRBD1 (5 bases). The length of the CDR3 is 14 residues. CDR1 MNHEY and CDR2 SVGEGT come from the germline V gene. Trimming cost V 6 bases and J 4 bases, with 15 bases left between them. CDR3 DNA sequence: TGTGCCAGCAGCCAGACAGTCGGGATCACTGAAGCTTTCTTT. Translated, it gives CASSQTVGITEAFF.

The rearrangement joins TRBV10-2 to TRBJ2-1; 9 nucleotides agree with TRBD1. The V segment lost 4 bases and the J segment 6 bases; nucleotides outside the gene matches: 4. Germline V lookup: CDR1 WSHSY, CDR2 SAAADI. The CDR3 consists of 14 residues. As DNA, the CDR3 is TGCGCCAGCAGTGGGGGGACAGGGTTCAATGAGCAGTTCTTC. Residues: CASSGGTGFNEQFF.

The CDR3 is CASRGTYSNQPQHF. In nucleotides, the CDR3 is TGTGCCAGCAGGGGGACTTATAGCAATCAGCCCCAGCATTTT. J is TRBJ1-5 and V is TRBV2; TRBD1 is a possible D gene (5 bases). V dropped 6 bases and J dropped 0 bases, with 9 bases sitting between them. Germline V CDR1 and CDR2: SNHLY, FYNNEI. This CDR3 has 14 residues.

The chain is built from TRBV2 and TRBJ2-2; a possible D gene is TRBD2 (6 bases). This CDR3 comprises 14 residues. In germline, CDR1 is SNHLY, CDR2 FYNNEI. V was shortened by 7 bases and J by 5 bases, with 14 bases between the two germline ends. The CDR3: CASIIRRDTGELFF. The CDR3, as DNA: TGTGCCAGCATCATACGGAGGGATACCGGGGAGCTGTTTTTT.

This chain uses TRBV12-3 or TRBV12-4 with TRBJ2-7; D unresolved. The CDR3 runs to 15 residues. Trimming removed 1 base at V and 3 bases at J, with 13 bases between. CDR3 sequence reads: CASSLGVVAVYEQYF. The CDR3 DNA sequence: TGTGCCAGCAGTTTAGGGGTAGTGGCCGTCTACGAGCAGTACTTC.

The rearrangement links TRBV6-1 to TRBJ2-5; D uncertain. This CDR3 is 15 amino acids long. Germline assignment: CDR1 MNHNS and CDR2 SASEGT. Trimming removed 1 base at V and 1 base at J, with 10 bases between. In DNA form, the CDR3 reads TGTGCCAGCAGTGAAGGCATCCGGCGCCAAGAGACCCAGTACTTC. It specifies CASSEGIRRQETQYF.

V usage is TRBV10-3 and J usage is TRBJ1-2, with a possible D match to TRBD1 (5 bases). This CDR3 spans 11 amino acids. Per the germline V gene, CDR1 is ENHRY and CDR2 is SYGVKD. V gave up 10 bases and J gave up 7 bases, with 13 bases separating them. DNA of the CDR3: TGTGCCACCAGCCAGGGTGTTGGCTACACCTTC. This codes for CATSQGVGYTF.

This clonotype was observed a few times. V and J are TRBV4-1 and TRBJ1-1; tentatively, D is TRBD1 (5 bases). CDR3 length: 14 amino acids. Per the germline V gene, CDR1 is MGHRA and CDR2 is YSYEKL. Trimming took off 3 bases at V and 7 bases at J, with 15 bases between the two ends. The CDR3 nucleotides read TGCGCCAGCAGCCATCTACCGGACACATTTGAAGCTTTCTTT. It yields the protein CASSHLPDTFEAFF.

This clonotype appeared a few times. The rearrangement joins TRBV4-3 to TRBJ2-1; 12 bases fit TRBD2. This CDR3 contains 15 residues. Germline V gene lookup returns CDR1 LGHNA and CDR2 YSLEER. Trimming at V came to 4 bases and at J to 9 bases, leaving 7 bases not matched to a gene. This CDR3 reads CASSPLAGGPPEQFF. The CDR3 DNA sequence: TGCGCCAGCAGCCCACTAGCGGGGGGACCCCCTGAGCAGTTCTTC.

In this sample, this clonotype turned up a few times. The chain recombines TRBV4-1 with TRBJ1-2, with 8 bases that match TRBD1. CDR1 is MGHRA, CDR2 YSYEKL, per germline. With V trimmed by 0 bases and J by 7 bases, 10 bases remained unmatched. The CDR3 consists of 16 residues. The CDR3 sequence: CASSQDRWGQVRGYTF. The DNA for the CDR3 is TGCGCCAGCAGCCAAGATAGGTGGGGACAGGTCCGTGGCTACACCTTC.

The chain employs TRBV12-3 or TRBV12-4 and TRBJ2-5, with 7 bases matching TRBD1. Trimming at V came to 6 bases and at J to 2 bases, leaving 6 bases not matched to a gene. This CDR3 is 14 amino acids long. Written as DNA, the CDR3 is TGTGCCAGCAGGGGCCAGGGACAGCAAGAGACCCAGTACTTC. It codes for CASRGQGQQETQYF.

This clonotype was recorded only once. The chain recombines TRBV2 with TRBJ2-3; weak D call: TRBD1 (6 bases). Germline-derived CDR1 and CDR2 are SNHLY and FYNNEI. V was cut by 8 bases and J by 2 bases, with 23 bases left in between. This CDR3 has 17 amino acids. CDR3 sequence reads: CASPPKGGARHTDTQYF. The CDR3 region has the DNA TGTGCCAGCCCCCCCAAAGGGGGTGCGAGGCACACAGATACGCAGTATTTT.

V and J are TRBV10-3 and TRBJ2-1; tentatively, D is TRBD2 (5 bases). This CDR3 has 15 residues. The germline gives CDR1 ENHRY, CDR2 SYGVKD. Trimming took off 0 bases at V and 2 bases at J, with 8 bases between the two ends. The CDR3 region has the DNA TGTGCCATCAGTGAGTCGACGGGAACCTACAATGAGCAGTTCTTC. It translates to CAISESTGTYNEQFF.

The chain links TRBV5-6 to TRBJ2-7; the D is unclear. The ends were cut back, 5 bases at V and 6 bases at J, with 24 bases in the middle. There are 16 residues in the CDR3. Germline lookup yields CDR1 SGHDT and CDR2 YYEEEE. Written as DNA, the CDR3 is TGTGCCAGCAGGACCCCCCTAGTATCTGAAAATGGCGAGCAGTACTTC. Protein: CASRTPLVSENGEQYF.

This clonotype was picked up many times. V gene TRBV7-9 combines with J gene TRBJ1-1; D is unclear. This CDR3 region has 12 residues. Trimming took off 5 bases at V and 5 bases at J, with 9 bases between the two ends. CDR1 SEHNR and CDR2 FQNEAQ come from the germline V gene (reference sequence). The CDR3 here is CASSDGRTEAFF. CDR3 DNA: TGTGCCAGCAGCGATGGGAGGACTGAAGCTTTCTTT.

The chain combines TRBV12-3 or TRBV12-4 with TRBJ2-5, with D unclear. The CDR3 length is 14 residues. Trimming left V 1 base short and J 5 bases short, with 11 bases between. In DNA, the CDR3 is TGTGCCAGCAGTTTAGGGTCTGTCAGGGAGACCCAGTACTTC. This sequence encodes CASSLGSVRETQYF.

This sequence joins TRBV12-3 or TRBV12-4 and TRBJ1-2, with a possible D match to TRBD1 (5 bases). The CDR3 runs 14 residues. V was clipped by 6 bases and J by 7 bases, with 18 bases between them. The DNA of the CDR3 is TGTGCCAGCAGCATGACAATCACCGGGGGTGGCTACACCTTC. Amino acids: CASSMTITGGGYTF.

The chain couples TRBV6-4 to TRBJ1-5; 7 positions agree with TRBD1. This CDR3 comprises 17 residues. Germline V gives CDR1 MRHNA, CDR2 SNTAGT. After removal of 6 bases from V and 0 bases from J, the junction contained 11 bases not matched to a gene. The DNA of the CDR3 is TGTGCCAGCAGGCAAGACAGGGTGATGAATAGCAATCAGCCCCAGCATTTT. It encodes CASRQDRVMNSNQPQHF.